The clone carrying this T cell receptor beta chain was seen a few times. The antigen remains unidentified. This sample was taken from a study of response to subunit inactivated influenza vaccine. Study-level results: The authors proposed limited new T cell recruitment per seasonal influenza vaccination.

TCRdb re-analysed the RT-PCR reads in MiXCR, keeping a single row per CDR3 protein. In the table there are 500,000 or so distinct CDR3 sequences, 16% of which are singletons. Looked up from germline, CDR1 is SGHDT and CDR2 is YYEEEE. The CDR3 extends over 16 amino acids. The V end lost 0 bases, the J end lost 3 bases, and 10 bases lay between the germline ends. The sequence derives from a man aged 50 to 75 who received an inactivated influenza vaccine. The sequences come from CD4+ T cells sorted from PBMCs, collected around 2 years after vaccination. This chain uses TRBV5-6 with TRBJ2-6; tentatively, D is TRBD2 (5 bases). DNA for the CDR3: TGTGCCAGCAGCTTGGAGAGGGTCCATGGGGCCAACGTCCTGACTTTC. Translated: CASSLERVHGANVLTF.